This T cell receptor (beta chain) was sequenced for a study of blood T cells in healthy people across ages. Using a J-beta primer mix together with a sample-barcoded 5' primer, a second PCR was run for roughly 6 to 11 cycles. TCRdb processed the 5' RACE reads anew with MiXCR; each CDR3 protein has one entry. This sample has around 820,000 distinct CDR3 sequences; roughly 25% occur once, and the top ten carry roughly 3.5%. This clonotype was seen only a few times. Per the germline V gene, CDR1 is MNHEY and CDR2 is SMNVEV (reference sequence). The CDR3 extends over 15 amino acids. V was shortened by 6 bases and J by 2 bases, with 14 bases between the two germline ends. These same data were also listed under a study on T cells of mothers and their children.

This TCR derives from a boy under 18 in good health. The sequenced material came from blood. This rearrangement joins TRBV27 to TRBJ2-1; a possible D gene is TRBD1 (6 bases). The CDR3, as DNA: TGTGCCAGCAGCTGGGCCACAGGGCCCTACAATGAGCAGTTCTTC. The encoded protein is CASSWATGPYNEQFF.